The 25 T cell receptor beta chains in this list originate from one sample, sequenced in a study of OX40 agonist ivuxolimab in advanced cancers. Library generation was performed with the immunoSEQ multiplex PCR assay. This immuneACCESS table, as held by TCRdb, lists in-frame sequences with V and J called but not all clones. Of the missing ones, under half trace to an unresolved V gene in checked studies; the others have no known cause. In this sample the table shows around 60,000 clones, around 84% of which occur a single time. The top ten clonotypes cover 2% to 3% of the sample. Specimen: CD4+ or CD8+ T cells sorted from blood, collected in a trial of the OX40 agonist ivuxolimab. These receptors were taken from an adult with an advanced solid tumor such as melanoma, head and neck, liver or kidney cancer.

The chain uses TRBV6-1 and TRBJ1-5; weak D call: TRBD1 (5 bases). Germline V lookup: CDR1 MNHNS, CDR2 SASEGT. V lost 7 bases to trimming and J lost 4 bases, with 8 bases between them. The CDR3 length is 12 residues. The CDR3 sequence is CASKGANQPQHF. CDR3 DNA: TGTGCCAGCAAAGGGGCGAATCAGCCCCAGCATTTT.

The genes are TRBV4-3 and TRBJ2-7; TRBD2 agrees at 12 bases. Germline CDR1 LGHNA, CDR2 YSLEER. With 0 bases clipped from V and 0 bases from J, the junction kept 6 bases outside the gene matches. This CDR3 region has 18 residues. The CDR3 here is CASSQDLTSGGNSYEQYF. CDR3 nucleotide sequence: TGCGCCAGCAGCCAAGATTTAACTAGCGGGGGGAACTCCTACGAGCAGTACTTC.

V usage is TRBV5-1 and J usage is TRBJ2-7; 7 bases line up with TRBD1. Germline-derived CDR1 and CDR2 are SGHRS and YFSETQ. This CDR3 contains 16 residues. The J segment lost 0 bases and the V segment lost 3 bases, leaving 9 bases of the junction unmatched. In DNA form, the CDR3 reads TGCGCCAGCAGCTCGGGACAGTTCGCCAGCTCCTACGAGCAGTACTTC. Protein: CASSSGQFASSYEQYF.

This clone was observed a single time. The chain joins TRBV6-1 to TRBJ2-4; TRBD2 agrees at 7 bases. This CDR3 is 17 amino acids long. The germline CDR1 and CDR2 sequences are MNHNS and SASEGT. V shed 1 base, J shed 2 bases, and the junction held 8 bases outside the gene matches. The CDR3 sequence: CASSEVTAGYTKNIQYF. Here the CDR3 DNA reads TGTGCCAGCAGTGAAGTCACAGCGGGGTATACCAAAAACATTCAGTACTTC.

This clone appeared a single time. The CDR3 bases are TGTGCCAGCAGTTTACGTTTCTGGGGGGAGCCCTTAACAGATACGCAGTATTTT. Its translation: CASSLRFWGEPLTDTQYF. The chain links TRBV27 to TRBJ2-3, with D perhaps TRBD2 (6 bases). The CDR3 sequence is 18 residues long. Trimming stripped 2 bases from V and 3 bases from J, with 21 bases between. The germline gives CDR1 MNHEY, CDR2 SMNVEV (reference sequence).

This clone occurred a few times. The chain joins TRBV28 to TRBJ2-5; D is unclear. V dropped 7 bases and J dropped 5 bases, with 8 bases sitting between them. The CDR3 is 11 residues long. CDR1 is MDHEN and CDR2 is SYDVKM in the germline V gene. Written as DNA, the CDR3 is TGTGCCAGCAAGGACGGGGAGACCCAGTACTTC. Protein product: CASKDGETQYF.

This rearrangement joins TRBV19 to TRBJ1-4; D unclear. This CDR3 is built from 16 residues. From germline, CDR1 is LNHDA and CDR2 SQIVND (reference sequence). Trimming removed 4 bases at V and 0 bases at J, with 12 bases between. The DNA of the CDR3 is TGTGCCAGTAGTAGGGCAGGCGCAGCAACTAATGAAAAACTGTTTTTT. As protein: CASSRAGAATNEKLFF.

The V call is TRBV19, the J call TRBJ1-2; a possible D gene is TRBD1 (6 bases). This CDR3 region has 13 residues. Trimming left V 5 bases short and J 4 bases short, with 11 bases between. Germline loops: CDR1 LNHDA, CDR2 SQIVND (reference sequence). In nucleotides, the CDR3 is TGTGCCAGTAGTCCAGGGGTTCGCTATGGCTACACCTTC. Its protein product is CASSPGVRYGYTF.

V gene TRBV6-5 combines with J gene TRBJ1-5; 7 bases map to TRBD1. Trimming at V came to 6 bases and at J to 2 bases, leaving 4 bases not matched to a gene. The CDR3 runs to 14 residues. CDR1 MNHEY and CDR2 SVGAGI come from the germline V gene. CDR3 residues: CASSRDSGNQPQHF. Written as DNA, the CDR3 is TGTGCCAGCAGCCGGGACAGTGGCAATCAGCCCCAGCATTTT.

The CDR3 loop is CASSKRGPIPNTGELFF. In DNA, the CDR3 is TGTGCCAGCAGCAAAAGGGGTCCCATCCCTAACACCGGGGAGCTGTTTTTT. The chain carries TRBV21-1 and TRBJ2-2; TRBD1, as called in the table, went unchecked against the DNA. TRBV21-1 has pseudogene status. The CDR3 has 17 residues.

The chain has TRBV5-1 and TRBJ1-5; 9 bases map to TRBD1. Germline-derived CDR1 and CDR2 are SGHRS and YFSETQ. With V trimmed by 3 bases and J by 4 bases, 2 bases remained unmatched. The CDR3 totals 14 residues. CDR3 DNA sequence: TGCGCCAGCAGCTCTGGACAGGGGAATCAGCCCCAGCATTTT. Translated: CASSSGQGNQPQHF.

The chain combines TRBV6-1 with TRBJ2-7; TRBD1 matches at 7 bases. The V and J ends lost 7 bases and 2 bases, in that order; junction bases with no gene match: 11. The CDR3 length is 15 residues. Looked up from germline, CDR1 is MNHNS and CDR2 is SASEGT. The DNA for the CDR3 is TGTGCCAGCACCACCATCTGGGACAGTACCTACGAGCAGTACTTC. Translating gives CASTTIWDSTYEQYF.

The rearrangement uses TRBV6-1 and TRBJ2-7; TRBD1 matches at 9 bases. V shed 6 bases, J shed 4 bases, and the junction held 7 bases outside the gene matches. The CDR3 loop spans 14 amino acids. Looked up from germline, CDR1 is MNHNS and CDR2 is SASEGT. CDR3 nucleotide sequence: TGTGCCAGCAGGGGGGGACAGGGCCCATACGAGCAGTACTTC. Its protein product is CASRGGQGPYEQYF.

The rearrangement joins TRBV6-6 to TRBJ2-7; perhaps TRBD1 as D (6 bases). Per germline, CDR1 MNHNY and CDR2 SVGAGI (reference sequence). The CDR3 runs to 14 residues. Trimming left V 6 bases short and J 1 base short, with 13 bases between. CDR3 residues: CASRNRVRSYEQYF. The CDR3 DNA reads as TGTGCCAGCAGAAACAGGGTTAGGTCCTACGAGCAGTACTTC.

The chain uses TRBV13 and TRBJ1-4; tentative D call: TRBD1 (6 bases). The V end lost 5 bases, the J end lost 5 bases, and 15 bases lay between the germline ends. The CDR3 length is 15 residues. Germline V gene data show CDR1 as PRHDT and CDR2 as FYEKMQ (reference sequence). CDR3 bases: TGTGCCAGCAGCGCTTCAGGGGCGTCGAATGAAAAACTGTTTTTT. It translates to CASSASGASNEKLFF.

The CDR3 bases are TGTGCCAGCAGACACCAACAGTCTAACTATGGCTACACCTTC. It translates to CASRHQQSNYGYTF. The genes are TRBV6-6 and TRBJ1-2; D is ambiguous. The ends were cut back, 6 bases at V and 0 bases at J, with 11 bases in the middle. CDR3 size: 14 residues. Germline V gene sequence: CDR1 MNHNY, CDR2 SVGAGI (reference sequence).

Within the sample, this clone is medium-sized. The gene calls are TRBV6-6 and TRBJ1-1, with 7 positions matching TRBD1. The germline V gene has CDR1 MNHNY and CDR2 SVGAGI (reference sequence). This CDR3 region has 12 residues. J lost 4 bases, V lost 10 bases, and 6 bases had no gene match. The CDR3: CATSGGGTEAFF. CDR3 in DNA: TGTGCCACCTCAGGGGGTGGCACTGAAGCTTTCTTT.

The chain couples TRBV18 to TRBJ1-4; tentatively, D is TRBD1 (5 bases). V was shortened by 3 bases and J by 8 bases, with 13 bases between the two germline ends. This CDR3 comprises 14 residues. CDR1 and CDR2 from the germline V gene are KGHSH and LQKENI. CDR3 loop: CASSPTAEGEKLFF. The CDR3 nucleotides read TGTGCCAGCTCACCGACAGCGGAAGGGGAAAAACTGTTTTTT.

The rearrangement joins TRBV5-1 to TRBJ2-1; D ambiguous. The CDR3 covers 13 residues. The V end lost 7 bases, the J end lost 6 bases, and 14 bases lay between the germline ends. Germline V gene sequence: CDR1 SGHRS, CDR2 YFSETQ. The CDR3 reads CASRIDQRNEQFF. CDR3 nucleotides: TGCGCCAGCCGCATCGACCAACGCAATGAGCAGTTCTTC.

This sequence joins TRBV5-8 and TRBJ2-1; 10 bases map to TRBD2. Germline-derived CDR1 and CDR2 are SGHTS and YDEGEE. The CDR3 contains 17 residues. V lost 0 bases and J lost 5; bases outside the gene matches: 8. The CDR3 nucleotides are TGTGCCAGCAGCTTGGGTGTAGCGGGGGGCTTCCACAATGAGCAGTTCTTC. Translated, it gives CASSLGVAGGFHNEQFF.

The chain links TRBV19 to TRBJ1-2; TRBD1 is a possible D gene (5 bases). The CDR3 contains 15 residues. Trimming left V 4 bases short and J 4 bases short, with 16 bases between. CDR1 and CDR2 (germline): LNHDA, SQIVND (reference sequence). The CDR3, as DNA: TGTGCCAGTAGTACTGGGACGGGACGACTCTATGGCTACACCTTC. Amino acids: CASSTGTGRLYGYTF.

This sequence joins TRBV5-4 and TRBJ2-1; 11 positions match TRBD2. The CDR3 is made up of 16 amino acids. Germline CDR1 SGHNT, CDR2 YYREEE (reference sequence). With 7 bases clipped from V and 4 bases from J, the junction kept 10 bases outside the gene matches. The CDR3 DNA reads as TGTGCCAGCCAGGGAGTAGCGGGGGGGAGATACAATGAGCAGTTCTTC. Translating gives CASQGVAGGRYNEQFF.

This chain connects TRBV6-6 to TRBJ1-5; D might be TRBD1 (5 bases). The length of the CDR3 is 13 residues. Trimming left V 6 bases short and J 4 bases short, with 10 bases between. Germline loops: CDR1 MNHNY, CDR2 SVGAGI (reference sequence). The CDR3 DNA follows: TGTGCCAGCAGCCGACAGCTAAATCAGCCCCAGCATTTT. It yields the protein CASSRQLNQPQHF.

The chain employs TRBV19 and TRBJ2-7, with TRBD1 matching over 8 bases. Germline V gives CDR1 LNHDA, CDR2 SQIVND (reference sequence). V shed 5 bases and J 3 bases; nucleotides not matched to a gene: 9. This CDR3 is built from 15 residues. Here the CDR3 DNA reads TGTGCCAGTAGTCCGAGGACAGGGCAGATCTACGAGCAGTACTTC. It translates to CASSPRTGQIYEQYF.

CDR3 in amino acids: CASSSQGYTDTQYF. The CDR3 nucleotides read TGTGCCAGCAGTTCACAGGGGTACACAGATACGCAGTATTTT. The genes are TRBV7-3 and TRBJ2-3; TRBD1 aligns across 7 bases. V gave up 6 bases and J gave up 2 bases; unmatched junction bases: 5. This CDR3 region has 14 residues. Per germline, CDR1 SGHTA and CDR2 FQGTGA.